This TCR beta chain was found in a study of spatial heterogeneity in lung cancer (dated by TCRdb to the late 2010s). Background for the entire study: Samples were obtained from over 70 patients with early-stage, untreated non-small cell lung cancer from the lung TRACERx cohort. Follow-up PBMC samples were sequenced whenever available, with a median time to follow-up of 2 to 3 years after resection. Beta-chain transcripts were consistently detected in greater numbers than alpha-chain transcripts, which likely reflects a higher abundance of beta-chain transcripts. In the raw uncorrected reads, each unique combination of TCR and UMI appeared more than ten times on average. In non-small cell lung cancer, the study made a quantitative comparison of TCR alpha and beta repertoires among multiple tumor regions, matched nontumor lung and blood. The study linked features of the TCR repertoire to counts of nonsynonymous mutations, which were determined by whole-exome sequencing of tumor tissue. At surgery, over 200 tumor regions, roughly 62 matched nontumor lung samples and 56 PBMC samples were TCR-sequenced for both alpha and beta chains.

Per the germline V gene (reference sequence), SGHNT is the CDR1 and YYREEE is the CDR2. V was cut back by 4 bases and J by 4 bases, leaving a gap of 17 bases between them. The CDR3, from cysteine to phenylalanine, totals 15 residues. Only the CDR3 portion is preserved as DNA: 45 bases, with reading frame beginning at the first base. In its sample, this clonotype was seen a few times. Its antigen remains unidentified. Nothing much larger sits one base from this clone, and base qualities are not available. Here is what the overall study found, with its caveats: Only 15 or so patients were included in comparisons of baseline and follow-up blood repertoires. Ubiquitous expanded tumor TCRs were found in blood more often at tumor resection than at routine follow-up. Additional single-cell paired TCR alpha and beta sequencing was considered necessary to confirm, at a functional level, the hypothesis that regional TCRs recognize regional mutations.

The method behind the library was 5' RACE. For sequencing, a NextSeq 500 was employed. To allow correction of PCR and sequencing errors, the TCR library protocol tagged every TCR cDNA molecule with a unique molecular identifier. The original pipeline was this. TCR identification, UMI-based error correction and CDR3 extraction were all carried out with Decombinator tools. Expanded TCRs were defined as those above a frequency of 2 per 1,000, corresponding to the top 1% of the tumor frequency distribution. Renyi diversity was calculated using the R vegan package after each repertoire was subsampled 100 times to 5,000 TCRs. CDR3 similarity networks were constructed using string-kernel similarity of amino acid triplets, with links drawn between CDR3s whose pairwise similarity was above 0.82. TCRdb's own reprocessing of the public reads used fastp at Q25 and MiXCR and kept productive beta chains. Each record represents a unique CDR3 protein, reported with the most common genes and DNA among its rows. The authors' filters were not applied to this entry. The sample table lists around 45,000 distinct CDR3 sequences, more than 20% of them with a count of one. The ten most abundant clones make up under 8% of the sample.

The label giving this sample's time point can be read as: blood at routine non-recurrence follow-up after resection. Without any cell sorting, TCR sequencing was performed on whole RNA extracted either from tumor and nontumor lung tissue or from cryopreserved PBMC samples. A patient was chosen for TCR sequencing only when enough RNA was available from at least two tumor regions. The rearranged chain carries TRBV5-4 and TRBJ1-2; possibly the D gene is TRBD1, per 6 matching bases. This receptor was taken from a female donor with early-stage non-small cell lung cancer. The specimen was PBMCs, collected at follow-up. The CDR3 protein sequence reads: CASSTSGAAFYGYTF. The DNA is TGTGCCAGCAGCACGTCAGGGGCGGCCTTCTATGGCTACACCTTC.